This T cell receptor (beta chain) is drawn from a study of cytomegalovirus exposure and HLA in healthy donors. Notes on the study in general: Altogether, 160 or so TCR beta chains were recorded as cytomegalovirus-associated.

Of note for this clone: Its antigen is undetermined.

The PCR used 60 Vbeta and 13 Jbeta primers. Libraries were prepared by immunoSEQ multiplex PCR; TCRdb keeps only in-frame clonotypes and omits some of them. The sample includes roughly 79,000 clones, about 70% seen only once; the top ten take 6.2%. The germline V and J ends were trimmed by 5 bases and 3 bases, with 14 bases remaining between them. The CDR3 covers 14 residues. The V gene's germline CDR1 is SGHAT and CDR2 FQNNGV. The chain couples TRBV11-2 to TRBJ2-7; perhaps TRBD1 as D (5 bases). The sequencing input was PBMCs. This clonotype originated in a woman between 50 and 59 years old in good health and CMV-seropositive. Written as DNA, the CDR3 is TGTGCCAGCAGCACCCCAGGGAATGACTACGAGCAGTACTTC. Translated: CASSTPGNDYEQYF. The full variable domain, with the rest looked up from reference TRBV11-2 and TRBJ2-7, is EAGVAQSPRYKIIEKRQSVAFWCNPISGHATLYWYQQILGQGPKLLIQFQNNGVVDDSQLPKDRFSAERLKGVDSTLKIQPAKLEDSAVYLCASSTPGNDYEQYFGPGTRLTVT.